This T cell receptor beta chain was retrieved from a study of T cells in Graves' hyperthyroidism and ophthalmopathy. Study results and caveats: Stable hyperthyroidism was told apart from ophthalmopathy by a model built on 13 V-J features.

The ends were cut back, 1 base at V and 1 base at J, with 9 bases in the middle. CDR3 length: 15 residues. The V gene's germline CDR1 is SGHRS and CDR2 YFSETQ. This clonotype was seen ten or more times. Its antigen is as yet unknown. The source material, RNA transcripts, was used to amplify TCR beta CDR3 regions. Researchers ran a first-round RT-PCR on the TCR CDR3 using the HTBI primer set. TCRdb called the multiplex PCR reads again in MiXCR, with one record for every CDR3 protein. The sample contains 600,000 to 650,000 distinct CDR3 sequences, roughly 17% of which appear only once. No ophthalmopathy progression within 18 months constituted stable Graves' hyperthyroidism. Hyperthyroidism was newly diagnosed in patients aged 18 to 65 (duration under 2 months).

The source is a woman younger than 45 with Graves' hyperthyroidism. What was sequenced was blood. This sequence joins TRBV5-1 and TRBJ2-1; D remains ambiguous. In nucleotides, the CDR3 is TGCGCCAGCAGCTTGTTTGGGGATTCCTACAATGAGCAGTTCTTC. It encodes CASSLFGDSYNEQFF. Complete variable domain (other parts from reference TRBV5-1 and TRBJ2-1): KAGVTQTPRYLIKTRGQQVTLSCSPISGHRSVSWYQQTPGQGLQFLFEYFSETQRNKGNFPGRFSGRQFSNSRSEMNVSTLELGDSALYLCASSLFGDSYNEQFFGPGTRLTVL.